Sequencing of this T cell receptor (beta chain) was carried out in a study of cytomegalovirus exposure and HLA in healthy donors. Study findings and constraints: Subsequent analysis found a tendency for first-cohort TCR clusters to co-occur within the roughly 130 validation repertoires. Most TCR sequences proved rare, with some public TCRs found in many donors. According to the study, some 160 TCR beta chains were cytomegalovirus-associated.

Separation from the roughly 670-subject first cohort characterized the roughly 120-subject validation cohort, to which the donors belonged. V was shortened by 3 bases and J by 1 base, with 12 bases between the two germline ends. CDR1 is SGHTS and CDR2 is YDEGEE in the germline V gene. CDR3 length: 15 amino acids. On this clone itself: Its matching antigen is unknown.

The data were produced by immunoSEQ multiplex PCR, yet TCRdb's version contains in-frame clones alone and is incomplete. The top ten hold roughly 2.5% of the sample, which has approximately 150,000 clones, about 89% seen once. V usage is TRBV5-8 and J usage is TRBJ2-3; a weak D match, TRBD2 (7 bases). The sequenced sample was PBMCs. The TCR comes from a man aged 18 to 29 in good health and CMV-seropositive. CDR3 sequence (DNA): TGTGCCAGCAGCTGGGAGGGACACCGCACAGATACGCAGTATTTT. This codes for CASSWEGHRTDTQYF.